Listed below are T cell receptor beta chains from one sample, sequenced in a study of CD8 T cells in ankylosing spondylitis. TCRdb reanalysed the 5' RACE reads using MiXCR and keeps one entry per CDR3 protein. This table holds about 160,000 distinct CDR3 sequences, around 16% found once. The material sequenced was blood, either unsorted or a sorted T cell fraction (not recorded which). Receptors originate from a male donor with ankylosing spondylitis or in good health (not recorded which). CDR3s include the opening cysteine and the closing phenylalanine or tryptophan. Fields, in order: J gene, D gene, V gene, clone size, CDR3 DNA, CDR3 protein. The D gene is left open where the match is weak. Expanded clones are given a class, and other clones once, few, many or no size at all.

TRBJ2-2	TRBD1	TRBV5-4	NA	TGTGCCAGCATTAGGGACAGGGCAATGTCCGGGGAGCTGGTTTTT	CASIRDRAMSGELVF
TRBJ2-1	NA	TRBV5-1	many	TGCGCCAGCAGCTTGGAGGCTAGCCGCTACAATGAGCAGTTCTTC	CASSLEASRYNEQFF
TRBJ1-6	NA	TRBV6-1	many	TGTGCCAGCAGTCAAACGGGGCAAATAACACCCCTCCACTTT	CASSQTGQITPLHF
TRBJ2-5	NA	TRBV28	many	TGTGCCAGCAGTTTATCGACGGAAGAGACCCAGTACTTC	CASSLSTEETQYF
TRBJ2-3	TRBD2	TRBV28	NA	TGTGCCGGAGGGAGCAGGAGTCGGGAGGGAACAGATACGCAGTATTTT	CAGGSRSREGTDTQYF
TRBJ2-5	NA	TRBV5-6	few	TGTGCCAGCAGCTTAGTCGGGGTTCCTGGGCAAGAGACCCAGTACTTC	CASSLVGVPGQETQYF
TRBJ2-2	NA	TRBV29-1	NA	TGCAGCGTTGAATCCCTCGATGAGGGGACCGGGGAGCTGTTTTTT	CSVESLDEGTGELFF
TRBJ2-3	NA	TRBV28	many	TGTGCCAGCAGCGTGGTCGGGTGGACGCAGTATTTT	CASSVVGWTQYF
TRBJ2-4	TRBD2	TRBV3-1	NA	TGTGCCAGCAGCCCGGTACTAGCGGGAGGGCTGCACATTCAGTACTTC	CASSPVLAGGLHIQYF
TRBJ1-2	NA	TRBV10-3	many	TGTGCCATCAGTGAGTTCGAAGGGGGGCTCGGCTATGGCTACACCTTC	CAISEFEGGLGYGYTF
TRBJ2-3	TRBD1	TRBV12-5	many	TGTGCTAGTGGCCGGACAGGGGGCTTGGATACGCAGTATTTT	CASGRTGGLDTQYF
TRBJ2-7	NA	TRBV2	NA	TGTGCCAGCAGCGACAGTTTGGACTACGAGCAGTACTTC	CASSDSLDYEQYF
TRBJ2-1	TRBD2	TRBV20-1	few	TGCAGTGCTTGGACTAGCGGGCACCTACGGGATGAGCAGTTCTTC	CSAWTSGHLRDEQFF
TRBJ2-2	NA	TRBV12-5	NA	TGTGCTAGTGGTTTGGAGCGGAACACCGGGGAGCTGTTTTTT	CASGLERNTGELFF
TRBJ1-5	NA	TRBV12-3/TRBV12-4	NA	TGTGCCAGCAGTTTAGCGAGCCCGGCAAATCAGCCCCAGCATTTT	CASSLASPANQPQHF
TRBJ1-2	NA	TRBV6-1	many	TGTGCCAGCAGACTACAGGGAGACTATGGCTACACCTTC	CASRLQGDYGYTF
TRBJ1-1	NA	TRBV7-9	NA	TGTGCCAGCAGCTTAGGTGCGGGGGCGTTATCAACTGAAGCTTTCTTT	CASSLGAGALSTEAFF
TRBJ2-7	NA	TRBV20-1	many	TGCAGTGCTAGAGTCCCCTCGCTCTACGAGCAGTACTTC	CSARVPSLYEQYF
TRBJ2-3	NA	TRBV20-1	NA	TGCAGTGCTAGTGAGCGAAGCACAGATACGCAGTATTTT	CSASERSTDTQYF
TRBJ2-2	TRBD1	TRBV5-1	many	TGCGCCAGCAGCCGCGACAGGGGTGCTCGTACCGGGGAGCTGTTTTTT	CASSRDRGARTGELFF
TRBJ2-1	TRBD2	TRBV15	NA	TGTGCCACCAGCAGAGATCGTGGCGGGAGCTTTGGTGAGCAGTTCTTC	CATSRDRGGSFGEQFF
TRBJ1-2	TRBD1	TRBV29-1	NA	TGCAGCGTTGAGGGGAGGGGGCTAGACTATGGCTACACCTTC	CSVEGRGLDYGYTF
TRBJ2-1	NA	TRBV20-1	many	TGCAGTGCTGGGGTCAGGGGGGCGGACAATGAGCAGTTCTTC	CSAGVRGADNEQFF
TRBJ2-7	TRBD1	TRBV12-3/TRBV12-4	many	TGTGCCAGCAGAGACAGGGACTCCTACGAGCAGTACTTC	CASRDRDSYEQYF
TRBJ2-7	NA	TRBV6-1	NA	TGTGCCAGCAGGAGAATGGTTGGGACTGGGACCTACGAGCAGTACTTC	CASRRMVGTGTYEQYF
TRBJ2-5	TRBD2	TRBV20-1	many	TGCAGTGCTAGAGATCTCAGGCGGACTAGGGTAGAGACCCAGTACTTC	CSARDLRRTRVETQYF
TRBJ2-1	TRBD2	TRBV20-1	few	TGCAGTATTCAGCGGGAGCGCTCTTACAATGAGCAGTTCTTC	CSIQRERSYNEQFF
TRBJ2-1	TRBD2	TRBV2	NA	TGTGCCAGCAGAAGTAGCGGGACTGGTCGCAATGAGCAGTTCTTC	CASRSSGTGRNEQFF
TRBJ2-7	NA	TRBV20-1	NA	TGCAGTGCCGCACCAACCGGGTCTCTCTACGAGCAGTACTTC	CSAAPTGSLYEQYF
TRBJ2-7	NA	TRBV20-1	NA	TGCAGTGCTAGCCAGGGGTACGAGCAGTACTTC	CSASQGYEQYF